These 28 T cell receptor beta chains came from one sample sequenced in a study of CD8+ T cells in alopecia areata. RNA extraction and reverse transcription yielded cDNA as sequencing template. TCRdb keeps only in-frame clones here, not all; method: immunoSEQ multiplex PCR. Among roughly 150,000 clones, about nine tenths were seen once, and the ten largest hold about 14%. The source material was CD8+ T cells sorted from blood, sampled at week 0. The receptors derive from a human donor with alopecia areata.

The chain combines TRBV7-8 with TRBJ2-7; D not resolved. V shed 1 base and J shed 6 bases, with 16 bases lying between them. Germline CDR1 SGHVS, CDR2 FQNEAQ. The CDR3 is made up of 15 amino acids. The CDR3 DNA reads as TGTGCCAGCAGCTTAGAAGGGCATCAGCCGTCCGAGCAGTACTTC. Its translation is CASSLEGHQPSEQYF.

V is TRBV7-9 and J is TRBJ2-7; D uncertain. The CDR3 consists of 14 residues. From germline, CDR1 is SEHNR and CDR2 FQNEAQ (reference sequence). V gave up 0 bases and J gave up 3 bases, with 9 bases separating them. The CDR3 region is CASSLALLHYEQYF. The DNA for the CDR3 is TGTGCCAGCAGCTTAGCGTTACTCCACTACGAGCAGTACTTC. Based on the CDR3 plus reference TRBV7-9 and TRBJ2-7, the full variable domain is DTGVSQNPRHKITKRGQNVTFRCDPISEHNRLYWYRQTLGQGPEFLTYFQNEAQLEKSRLLSDRFSAERPKGSFSTLEIQRTEQGDSAMYLCASSLALLHYEQYFGPGTRLTVT.

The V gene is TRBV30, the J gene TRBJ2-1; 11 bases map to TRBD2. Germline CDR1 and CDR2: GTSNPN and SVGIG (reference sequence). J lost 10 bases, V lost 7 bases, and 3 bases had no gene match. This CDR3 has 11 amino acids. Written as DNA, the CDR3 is TGTGCCTCCATAGCGGGGGGGGAGCAGTTCTTC. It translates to CASIAGGEQFF.

The CDR3: CASSPAYGDDEQYF. The CDR3 DNA follows: TGCGCCAGCAGCCCCGCGTACGGGGATGACGAGCAGTACTTC. The chain employs TRBV4-1 and TRBJ2-7, with D tentatively TRBD2 (5 bases). CDR1 MGHRA and CDR2 YSYEKL come from the germline V gene. Trimming left V 4 bases short and J 5 bases short, with 15 bases between. This CDR3 region has 14 residues.

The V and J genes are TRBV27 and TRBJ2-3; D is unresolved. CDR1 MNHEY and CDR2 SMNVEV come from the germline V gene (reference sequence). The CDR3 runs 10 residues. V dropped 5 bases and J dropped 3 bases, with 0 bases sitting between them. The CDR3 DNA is TGTGCCAGCAGTACAGATACGCAGTATTTT. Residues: CASSTDTQYF.

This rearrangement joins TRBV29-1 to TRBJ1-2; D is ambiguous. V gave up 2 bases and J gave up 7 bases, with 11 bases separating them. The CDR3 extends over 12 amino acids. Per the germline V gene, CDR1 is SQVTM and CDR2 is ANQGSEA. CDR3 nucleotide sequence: TGCAGCGTTGAATCGCAGTATCGTGGCTACACCTTC. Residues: CSVESQYRGYTF.

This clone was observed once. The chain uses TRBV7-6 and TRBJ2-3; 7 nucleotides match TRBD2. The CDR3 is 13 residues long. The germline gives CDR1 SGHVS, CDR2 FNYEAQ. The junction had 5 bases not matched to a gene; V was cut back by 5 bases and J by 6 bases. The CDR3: CASSQGLPDTQYF. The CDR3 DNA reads TGTGCCAGCAGCCAGGGACTACCTGATACGCAGTATTTT.

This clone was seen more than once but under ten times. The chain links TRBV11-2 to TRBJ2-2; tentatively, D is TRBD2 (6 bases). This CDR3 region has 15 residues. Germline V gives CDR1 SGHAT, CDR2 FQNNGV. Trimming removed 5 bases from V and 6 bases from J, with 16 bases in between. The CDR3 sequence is CASSITGEEAGELFF. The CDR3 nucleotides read TGTGCCAGCAGCATAACTGGGGAGGAGGCCGGGGAGCTGTTTTTT.

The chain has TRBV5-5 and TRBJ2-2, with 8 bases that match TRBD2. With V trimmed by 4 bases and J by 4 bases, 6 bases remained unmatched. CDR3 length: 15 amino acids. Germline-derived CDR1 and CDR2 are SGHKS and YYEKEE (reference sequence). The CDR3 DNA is TGTGCCAGCAGCCCCGGGGGGGCGGCCACCGGGGAGCTGTTTTTT. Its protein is CASSPGGAATGELFF. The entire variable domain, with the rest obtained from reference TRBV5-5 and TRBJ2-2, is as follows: DAGVTQSPTHLIKTRGQQVTLRCSPISGHKSVSWYQQVLGQGPQFIFQYYEKEERGRGNFPDRFSARQFPNYSSELNVNALLLGDSALYLCASSPGGAATGELFFGEGSRLTVL.

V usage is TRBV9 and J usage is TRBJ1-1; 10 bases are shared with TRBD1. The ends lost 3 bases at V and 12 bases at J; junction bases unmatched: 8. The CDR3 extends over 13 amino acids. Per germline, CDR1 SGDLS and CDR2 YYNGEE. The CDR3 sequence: CASSAGTGDRTFF. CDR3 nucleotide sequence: TGTGCCAGCAGCGCCGGGACAGGGGATAGGACTTTCTTT.

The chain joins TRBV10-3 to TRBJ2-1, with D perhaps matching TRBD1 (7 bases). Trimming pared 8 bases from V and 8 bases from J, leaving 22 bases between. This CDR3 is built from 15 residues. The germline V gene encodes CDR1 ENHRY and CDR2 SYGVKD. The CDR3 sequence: CAIRKGASEEDEQFF. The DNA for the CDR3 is TGTGCCATCCGAAAGGGGGCTAGCGAAGAGGATGAGCAGTTCTTC.

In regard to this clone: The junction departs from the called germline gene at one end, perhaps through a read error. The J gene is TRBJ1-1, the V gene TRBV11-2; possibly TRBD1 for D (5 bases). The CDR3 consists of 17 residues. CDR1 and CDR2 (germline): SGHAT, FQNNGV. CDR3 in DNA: TGTGCCAGCAGCTCCGACGTTGCAGAGGGACTGAACACTGAAGCTTCCTTT. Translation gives CASSSDVAEGLNTEASF.

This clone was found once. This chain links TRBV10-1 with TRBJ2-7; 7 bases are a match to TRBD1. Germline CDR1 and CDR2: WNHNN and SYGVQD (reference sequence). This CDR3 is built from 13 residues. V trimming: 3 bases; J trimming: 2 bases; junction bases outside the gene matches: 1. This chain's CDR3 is CASSDGQAYEQYF. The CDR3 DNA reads TGCGCCAGCAGTGACGGACAGGCCTACGAGCAGTACTTC.

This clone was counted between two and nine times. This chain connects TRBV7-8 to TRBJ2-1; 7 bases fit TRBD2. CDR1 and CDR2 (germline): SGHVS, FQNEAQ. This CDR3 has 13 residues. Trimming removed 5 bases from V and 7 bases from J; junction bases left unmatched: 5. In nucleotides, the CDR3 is TGTGCCAGCAGCATGTCTAGCGGAAATGAGCAGTTCTTC. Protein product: CASSMSSGNEQFF.

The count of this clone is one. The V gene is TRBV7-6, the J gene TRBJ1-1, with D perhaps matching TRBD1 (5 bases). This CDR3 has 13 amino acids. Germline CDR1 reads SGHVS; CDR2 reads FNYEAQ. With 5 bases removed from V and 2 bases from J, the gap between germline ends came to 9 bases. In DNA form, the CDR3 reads TGTGCCAGCAGCGAGACAGTAAACACTGAAGCTTTCTTT. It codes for CASSETVNTEAFF.

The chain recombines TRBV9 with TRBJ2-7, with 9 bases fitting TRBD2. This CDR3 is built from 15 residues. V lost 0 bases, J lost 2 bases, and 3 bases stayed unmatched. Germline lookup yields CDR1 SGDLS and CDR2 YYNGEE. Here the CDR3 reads CASSVVGGGAYEQYF. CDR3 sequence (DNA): TGTGCCAGCAGCGTAGTAGGCGGGGGGGCCTACGAGCAGTACTTC.

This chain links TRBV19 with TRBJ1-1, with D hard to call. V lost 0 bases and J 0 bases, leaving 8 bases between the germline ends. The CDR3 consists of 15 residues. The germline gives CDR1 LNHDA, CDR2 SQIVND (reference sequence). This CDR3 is CASSIDEGLNTEAFF. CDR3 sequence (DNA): TGTGCCAGTAGTATAGATGAGGGCCTGAACACTGAAGCTTTCTTT.

The CDR3 is CASSQETAYGYTF. The DNA for the CDR3 is TGTGCCAGCAGCCAAGAGACAGCGTATGGCTACACCTTC. V and J are TRBV4-2 and TRBJ1-2, with a tentative D call TRBD1 (5 bases). Germline assignment: CDR1 LGHNA and CDR2 YNFKEQ. Trimming took 0 bases from V and 5 from J, leaving 7 bases between them. The CDR3 length is 13 residues.

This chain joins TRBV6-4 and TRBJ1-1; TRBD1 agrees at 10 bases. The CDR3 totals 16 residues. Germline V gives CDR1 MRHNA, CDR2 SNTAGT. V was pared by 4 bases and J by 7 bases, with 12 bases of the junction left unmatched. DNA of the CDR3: TGTGCCAGCAGTGGATCTGGGGACAGGGGAGTAGGTGAAGCTTTCTTT. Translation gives CASSGSGDRGVGEAFF.

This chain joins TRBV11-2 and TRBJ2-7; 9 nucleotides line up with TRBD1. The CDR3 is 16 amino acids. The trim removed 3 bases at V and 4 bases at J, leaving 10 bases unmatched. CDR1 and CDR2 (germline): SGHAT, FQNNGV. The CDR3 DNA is TGTGCCAGCAGCTTCGAGGGGCTCGGGACAGGGTACGAGCAGTACTTC. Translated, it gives CASSFEGLGTGYEQYF.

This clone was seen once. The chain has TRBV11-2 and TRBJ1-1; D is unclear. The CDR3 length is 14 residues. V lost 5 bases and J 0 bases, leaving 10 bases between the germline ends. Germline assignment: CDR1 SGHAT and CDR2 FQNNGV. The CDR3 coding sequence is TGTGCCAGCAGCCGGAGTGGAATGAACACTGAAGCTTTCTTT. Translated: CASSRSGMNTEAFF.

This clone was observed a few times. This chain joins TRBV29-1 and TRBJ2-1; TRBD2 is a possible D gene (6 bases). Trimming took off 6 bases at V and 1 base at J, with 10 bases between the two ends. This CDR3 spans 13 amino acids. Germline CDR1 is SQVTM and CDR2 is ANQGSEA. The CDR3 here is CSVPGGSYNEQFF. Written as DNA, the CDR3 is TGCAGCGTCCCCGGGGGTTCCTACAATGAGCAGTTCTTC.

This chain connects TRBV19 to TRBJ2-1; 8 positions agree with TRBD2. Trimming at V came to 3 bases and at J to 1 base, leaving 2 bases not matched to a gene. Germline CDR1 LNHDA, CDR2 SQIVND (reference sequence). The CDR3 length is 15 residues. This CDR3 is CASSITGGSYNEQFF. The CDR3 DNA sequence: TGTGCCAGTAGTATCACGGGAGGGTCCTACAATGAGCAGTTCTTC. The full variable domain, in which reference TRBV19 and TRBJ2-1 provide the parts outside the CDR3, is DGGITQSPKYLFRKEGQNVTLSCEQNLNHDAMYWYRQDPGQGLRLIYYSQIVNDFQKGDIAEGYSVSREKKESFPLTVTSAQKNPTAFYLCASSITGGSYNEQFFGPGTRLTVL.

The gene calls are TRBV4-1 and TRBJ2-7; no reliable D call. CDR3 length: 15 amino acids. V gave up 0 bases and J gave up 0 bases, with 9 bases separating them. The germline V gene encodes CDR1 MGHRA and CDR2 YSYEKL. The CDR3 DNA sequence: TGCGCCAGCAGCCAAGATGCGAAGAGCTCCTACGAGCAGTACTTC. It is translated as CASSQDAKSSYEQYF.

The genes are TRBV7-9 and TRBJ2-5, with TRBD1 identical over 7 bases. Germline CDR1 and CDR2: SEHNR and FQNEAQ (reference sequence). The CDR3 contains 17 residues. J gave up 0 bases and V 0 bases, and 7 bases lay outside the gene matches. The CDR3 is CASSLAYGTEDQETQYF. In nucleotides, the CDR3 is TGTGCCAGCAGCTTAGCGTACGGGACAGAGGACCAAGAGACCCAGTACTTC.

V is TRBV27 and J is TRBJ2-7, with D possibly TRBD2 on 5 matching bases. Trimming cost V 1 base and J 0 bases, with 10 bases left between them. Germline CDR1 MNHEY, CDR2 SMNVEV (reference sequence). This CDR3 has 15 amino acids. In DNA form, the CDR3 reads TGTGCCAGCAGTTTATTTGCCGGGAACTCCTACGAGCAGTACTTC. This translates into CASSLFAGNSYEQYF.

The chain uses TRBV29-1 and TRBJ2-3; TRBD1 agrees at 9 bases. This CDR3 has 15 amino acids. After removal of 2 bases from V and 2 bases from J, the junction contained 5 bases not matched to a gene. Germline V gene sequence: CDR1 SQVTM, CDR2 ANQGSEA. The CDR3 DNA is TGCAGCGTTGAATTTGGACAGGGGCTCACAGATACGCAGTATTTT. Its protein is CSVEFGQGLTDTQYF.

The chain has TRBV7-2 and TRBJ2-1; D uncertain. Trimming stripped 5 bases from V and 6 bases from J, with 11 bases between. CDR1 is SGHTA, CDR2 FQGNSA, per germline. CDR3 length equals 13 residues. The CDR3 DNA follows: TGTGCCAGCAGCCCTCCCTCTCGCAATGAGCAGTTCTTC. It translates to CASSPPSRNEQFF.